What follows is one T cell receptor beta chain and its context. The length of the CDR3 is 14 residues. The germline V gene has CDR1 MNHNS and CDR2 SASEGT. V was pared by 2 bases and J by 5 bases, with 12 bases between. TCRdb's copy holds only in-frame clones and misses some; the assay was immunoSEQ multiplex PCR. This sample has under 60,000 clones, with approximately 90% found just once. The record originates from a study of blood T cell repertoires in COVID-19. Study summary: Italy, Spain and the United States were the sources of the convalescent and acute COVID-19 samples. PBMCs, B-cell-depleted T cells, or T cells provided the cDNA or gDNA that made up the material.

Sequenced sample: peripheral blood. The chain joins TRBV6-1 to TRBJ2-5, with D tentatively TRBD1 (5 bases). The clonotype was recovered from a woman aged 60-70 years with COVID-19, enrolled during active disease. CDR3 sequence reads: CASSESRAGETQYF. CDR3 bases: TGTGCCAGCAGTGAATCCAGGGCCGGTGAGACCCAGTACTTC.